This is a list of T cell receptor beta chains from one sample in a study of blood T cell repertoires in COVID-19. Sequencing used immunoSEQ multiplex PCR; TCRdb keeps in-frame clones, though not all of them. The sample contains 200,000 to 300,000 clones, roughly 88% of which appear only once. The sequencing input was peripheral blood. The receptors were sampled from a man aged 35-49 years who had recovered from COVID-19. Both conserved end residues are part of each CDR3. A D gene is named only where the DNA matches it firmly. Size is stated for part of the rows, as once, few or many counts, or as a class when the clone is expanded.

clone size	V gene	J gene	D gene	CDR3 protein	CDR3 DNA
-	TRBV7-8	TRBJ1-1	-	CASSSGVPSSGTNTEAFF	TGTGCCAGCAGTTCCGGGGTCCCATCGAGCGGGACAAACACTGAAGCTTTCTTT
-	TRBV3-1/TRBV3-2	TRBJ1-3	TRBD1	CASSRWDSHSGNTIYF	TGTGCCAGCAGCCGGTGGGACAGTCACTCTGGAAACACCATATATTTT
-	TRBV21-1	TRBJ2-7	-	CASSPRWSYEQYF	TGTGCCAGCAGCCCGCGGTGGAGCTACGAGCAGTACTTC
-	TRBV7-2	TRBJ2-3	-	CASSLTRITDTQYF	TGTGCCAGCAGCTTAACGCGGATCACAGATACGCAGTATTTT
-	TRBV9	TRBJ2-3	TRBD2	CASSPLGRGVTDTQYF	TGTGCCAGCAGTCCACTAGGGCGGGGGGTGACAGATACGCAGTATTTT
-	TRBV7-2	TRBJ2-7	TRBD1	CASSSGQGIYEQYF	TGTGCCAGCAGTTCGGGACAGGGGATCTACGAGCAGTACTTC
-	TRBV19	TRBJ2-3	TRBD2	CASSSPGTRSTDTQYF	TGTGCCAGTAGTTCCCCCGGGACTAGGAGCACAGATACGCAGTATTTT
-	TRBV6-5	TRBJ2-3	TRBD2	CASKRGDLTDTQYF	TGTGCCAGCAAGCGGGGGGACCTCACAGATACGCAGTATTTT
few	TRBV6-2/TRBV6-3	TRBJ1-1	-	CASSYKSRGVYTEAFF	TGTGCCAGCAGTTATAAATCCCGGGGAGTCTACACTGAAGCTTTCTTT
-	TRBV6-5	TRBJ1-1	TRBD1	CASSYSGQLSAEAFF	TGTGCCAGCAGTTACTCGGGACAGCTAAGCGCTGAAGCTTTCTTT
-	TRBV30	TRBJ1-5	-	CAWSVLSTQGPQHF	TGTGCCTGGAGTGTCCTCAGTACCCAGGGGCCCCAGCATTTT
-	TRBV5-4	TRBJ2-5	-	CASTPGSNLQETQYF	TGTGCCAGCACCCCCGGGTCTAACCTGCAAGAGACCCAGTACTTC
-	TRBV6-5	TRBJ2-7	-	CASSPGLSYEQYF	TGTGCCAGTTCCCCAGGGCTATCCTACGAGCAGTACTTC
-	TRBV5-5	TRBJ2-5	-	CASSLTGSLASGETQYF	TGTGCCAGCAGCTTGACGGGGTCCCTGGCCTCGGGTGAGACCCAGTACTTC
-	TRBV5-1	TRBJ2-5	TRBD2	CASSLGLAGVQETQYF	TGCGCCAGCAGCTTGGGACTAGCGGGGGTTCAAGAGACCCAGTACTTC
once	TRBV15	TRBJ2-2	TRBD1	CATRPGQGALFGELFF	TGTGCCACCAGGCCGGGACAGGGGGCGCTTTTCGGGGAGCTGTTTTTT
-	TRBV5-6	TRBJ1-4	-	CASSSDPRATNEKLFF	TGTGCCAGCAGCTCAGACCCGAGGGCAACTAATGAAAAACTGTTTTTT
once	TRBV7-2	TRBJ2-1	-	CASSQNPGIEQFF	TGTGCCAGCAGCCAAAACCCAGGGATTGAGCAGTTCTTC
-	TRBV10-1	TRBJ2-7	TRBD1	CASSGPPGQGSVEQYF	TGCGCCAGCAGTGGTCCCCCTGGACAGGGGTCGGTGGAGCAGTACTTC
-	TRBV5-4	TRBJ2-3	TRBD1	CASSRPRTGTSTDTQYF	TGTGCCAGCAGCCGCCCTCGGACAGGAACTAGCACAGATACGCAGTATTTT